Sequencing of this T cell receptor (beta chain) was carried out in a study of T cell responses to AZD1222 COVID-19 vaccine. Study outcomes and limitations: Regions left unmutated in variants are reportedly the target of nearly half of spike-specific TCRs. Spike as a whole was targeted by vaccine-associated CD4 TCRs, dominant at 160-218 and 743-854.

As to this clone: Its antigen is undetermined.

The CDR3 has 18 amino acids. The germline V and J ends were trimmed by 1 base and 0 bases, with 13 bases remaining between them. In germline, CDR1 is SGHDN, CDR2 FVKESK. Clones were sequenced by immunoSEQ multiplex PCR, and TCRdb holds only the in-frame ones, with some missing. The table lists over 100,000 clones, roughly nine tenths of them singletons. The receptor's source is an adult in good health. This material consisted of peripheral blood, taken on day 0 of AZD1222 vaccination. The genes are TRBV14 and TRBJ1-6; D not resolved. The CDR3 bases are TGTGCCAGCAGCCAAGGGACTTCCAGAAGCTCCTATAATTCACCCCTCCACTTT. Translated: CASSQGTSRSSYNSPLHF.